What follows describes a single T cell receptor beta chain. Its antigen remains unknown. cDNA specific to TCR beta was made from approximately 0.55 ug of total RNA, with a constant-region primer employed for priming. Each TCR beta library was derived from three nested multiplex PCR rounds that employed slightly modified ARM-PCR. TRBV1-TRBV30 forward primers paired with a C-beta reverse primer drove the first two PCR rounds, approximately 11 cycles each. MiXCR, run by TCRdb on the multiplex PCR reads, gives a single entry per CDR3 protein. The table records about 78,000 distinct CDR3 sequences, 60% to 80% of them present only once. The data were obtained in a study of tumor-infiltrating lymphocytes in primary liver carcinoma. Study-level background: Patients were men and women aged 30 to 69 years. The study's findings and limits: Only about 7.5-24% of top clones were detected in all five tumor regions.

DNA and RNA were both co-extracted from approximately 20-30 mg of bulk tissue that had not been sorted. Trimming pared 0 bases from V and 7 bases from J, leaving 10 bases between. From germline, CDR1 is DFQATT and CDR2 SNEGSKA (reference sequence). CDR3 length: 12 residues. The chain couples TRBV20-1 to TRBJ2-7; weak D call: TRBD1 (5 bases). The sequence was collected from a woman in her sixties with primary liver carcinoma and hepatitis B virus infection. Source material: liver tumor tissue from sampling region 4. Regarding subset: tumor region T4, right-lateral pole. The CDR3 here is CSAREMGREQYF. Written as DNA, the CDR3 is TGCAGTGCTAGAGAAATGGGGCGGGAGCAGTACTTC.